The rows below give T cell receptor beta chains drawn from one sample of a study of T cell changes during pregnancy in multiple sclerosis. Here immunoSEQ multiplex PCR was the method, and the copy in TCRdb shows in-frame clones only, minus some. The data contain some 30,000 clones, 87% of them singletons. The sequences come from CD8+ T cells from peripheral blood mononuclear cells, collected before pregnancy. The receptors were sampled from a female donor with multiple sclerosis, enrolled in a pregnancy study. Each CDR3 is given with its conserved first and last residue.

CDR3 protein	V gene	J gene
CASSTWESYEQYF	TRBV19	TRBJ2-7
CASSPIGGDTDTQYF	TRBV18	TRBJ2-3
CASSVDGTGVEQYF	TRBV9	TRBJ2-7
CASSEGGAGELFF	TRBV6-4	TRBJ2-2
CASSPTGGVNEQFF	TRBV7-8	TRBJ2-1
CASSELAGGDTQYF	TRBV6-4	TRBJ2-3
CASSSNSDSHTEAFF	TRBV6-4	TRBJ1-1
CASSQEVNRVRGYTF	TRBV4-3	TRBJ1-2
CATSINRREGTQYF	TRBV15	TRBJ2-3
CASSKGGGRGGNQPQHF	TRBV21-1	TRBJ1-5
CASSQGYGYEQYF	TRBV27	TRBJ2-7
CASSLGFSQETQYF	TRBV28	TRBJ2-5
CASSLDLTTGGYTF	TRBV7-9	TRBJ1-2
CASSQDFGGLGGASYEQYF	TRBV4-3	TRBJ2-7
CASSQEPRGLTEAFF	TRBV4-3	TRBJ1-1
CASSQDLFLLQETQYF	TRBV4-3	TRBJ2-5
CASSLVMSPYEQYF	TRBV11-2	TRBJ2-7
CAISVGQDLGEQYF	TRBV10-3	TRBJ2-7
CASSLAFSGSWASALHLTF	TRBV5-1	TRBJ2-6
CGLEAVNTEAFF	TRBV30	TRBJ1-1
CASHRGEGETQYF	TRBV5-6	TRBJ2-5
CASWARANTGELFF	TRBV19	TRBJ2-2
CASRRDSLNTEAFF	TRBV11-2	TRBJ1-1
CASSYLNQGVLDEQFF	TRBV6-5	TRBJ2-1
CASSLQSGNLYEQYF	TRBV27	TRBJ2-7
CATSRRTVNTEAFF	TRBV15	TRBJ1-1